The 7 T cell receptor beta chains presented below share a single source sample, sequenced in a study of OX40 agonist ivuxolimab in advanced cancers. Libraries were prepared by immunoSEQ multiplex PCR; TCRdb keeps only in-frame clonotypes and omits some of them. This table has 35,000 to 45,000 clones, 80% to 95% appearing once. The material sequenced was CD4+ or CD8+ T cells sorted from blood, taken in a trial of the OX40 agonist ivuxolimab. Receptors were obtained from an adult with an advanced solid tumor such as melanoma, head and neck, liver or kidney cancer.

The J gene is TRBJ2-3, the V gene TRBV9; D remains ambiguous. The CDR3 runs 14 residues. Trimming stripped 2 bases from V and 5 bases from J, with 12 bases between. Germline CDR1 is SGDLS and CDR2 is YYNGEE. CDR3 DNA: TGTGCCAGCAGCGTGCTATCTAGTTTAGATACGCAGTATTTT. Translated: CASSVLSSLDTQYF.

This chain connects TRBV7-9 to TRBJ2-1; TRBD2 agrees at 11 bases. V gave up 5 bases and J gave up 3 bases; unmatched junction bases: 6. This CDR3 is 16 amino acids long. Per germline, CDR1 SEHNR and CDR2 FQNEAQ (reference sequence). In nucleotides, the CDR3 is TGTGCCAGCAGCCCCCGAGGGACTAGCGGCTACAATGAGCAGTTCTTC. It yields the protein CASSPRGTSGYNEQFF.

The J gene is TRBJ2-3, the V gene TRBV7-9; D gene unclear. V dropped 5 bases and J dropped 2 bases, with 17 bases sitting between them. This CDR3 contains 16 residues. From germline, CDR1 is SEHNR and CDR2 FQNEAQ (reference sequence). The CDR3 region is CASSLPAQSVTDTQYF. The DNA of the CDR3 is TGTGCCAGCAGCCTCCCCGCGCAGTCGGTCACAGATACGCAGTATTTT.

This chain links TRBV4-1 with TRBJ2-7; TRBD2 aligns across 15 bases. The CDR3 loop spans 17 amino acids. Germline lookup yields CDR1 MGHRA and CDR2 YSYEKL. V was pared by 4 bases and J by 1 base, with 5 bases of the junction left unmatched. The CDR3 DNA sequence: TGCGCCAGCAGCCCCGGGACTAGCGGGAGGTTTTCCTACGAGCAGTACTTC. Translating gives CASSPGTSGRFSYEQYF.

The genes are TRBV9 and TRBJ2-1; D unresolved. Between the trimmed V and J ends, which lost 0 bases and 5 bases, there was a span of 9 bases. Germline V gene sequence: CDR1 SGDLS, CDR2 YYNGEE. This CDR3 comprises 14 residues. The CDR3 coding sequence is TGTGCCAGCAGCGTAGGGCTGTCAAACAATGAGCAGTTCTTC. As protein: CASSVGLSNNEQFF.

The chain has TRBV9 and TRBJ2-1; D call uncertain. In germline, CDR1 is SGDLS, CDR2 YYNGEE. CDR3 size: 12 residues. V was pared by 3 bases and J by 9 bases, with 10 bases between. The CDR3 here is CASSAVGTEQFF. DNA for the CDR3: TGTGCCAGCAGCGCGGTAGGTACTGAGCAGTTCTTC. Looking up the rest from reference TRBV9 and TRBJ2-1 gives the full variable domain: DSGVTQTPKHLITATGQRVTLRCSPRSGDLSVYWYQQSLDQGLQFLIQYYNGEERAKGNILERFSAQQFPDLHSELNLSSLELGDSALYFCASSAVGTEQFFGPGTRLTVL.

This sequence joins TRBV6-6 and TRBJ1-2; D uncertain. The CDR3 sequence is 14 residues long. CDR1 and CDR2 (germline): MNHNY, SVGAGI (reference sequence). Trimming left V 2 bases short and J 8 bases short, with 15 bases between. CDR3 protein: CASSYRQDLGGYTF. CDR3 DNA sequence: TGTGCCAGCAGTTACAGGCAGGACTTGGGAGGCTACACCTTC.